These 24 T cell receptor beta chains were sequenced from one sample in a study of siplizumab effects on memory and regulatory T cells. The protocol was immunoSEQ multiplex PCR, while the TCRdb copy is restricted to in-frame clones and leaves out a portion. The table shows around 100,000 clones, with about 94% occurring only once. The sample consisted of non-Treg CD4+ T cells sorted from blood. The receptors originated from a human donor in good health.

The gene calls are TRBV7-9 and TRBJ1-4; TRBD1 aligns across 7 bases. Germline V gene sequence: CDR1 SEHNR, CDR2 FQNEAQ (reference sequence). This CDR3 comprises 15 residues. J gave up 4 bases and V 1 base, and 3 bases lay outside the gene matches. The CDR3 here is CASSLEQGNNEKLFF. In nucleotides, the CDR3 is TGTGCCAGCAGCTTAGAACAGGGGAATAATGAAAAACTGTTTTTT.

This chain connects TRBV19 to TRBJ1-1; TRBD1 is a possible D gene (5 bases). CDR1 LNHDA and CDR2 SQIVND come from the germline V gene (reference sequence). Trimming took off 4 bases at V and 4 bases at J, with 10 bases between the two ends. The CDR3 contains 13 residues. CDR3 bases: TGTGCCAGTAGTAGGTCAGGGCGCACTGAAGCTTTCTTT. This encodes CASSRSGRTEAFF.

DNA for the CDR3: TGTGCCAGCGGACTAGCGGACCTCAATGAGCAGTTCTTC. Protein product: CASGLADLNEQFF. V gene TRBV9 combines with J gene TRBJ2-1; 10 nucleotides match TRBD2. This CDR3 is 13 amino acids long. V was pared by 7 bases and J by 6 bases, with 4 bases of the junction left unmatched. Germline CDR1 reads SGDLS; CDR2 reads YYNGEE.

The chain recombines TRBV6-4 with TRBJ1-3; D gene unclear. Germline CDR1 and CDR2: MRHNA and SNTAGT. The CDR3 extends over 15 amino acids. Trimming left V 4 bases short and J 7 bases short, with 17 bases between. DNA of the CDR3: TGTGCCAGCAGTGTTTTGCTAATAAGGCGTAACACCATATATTTT. It yields the protein CASSVLLIRRNTIYF.

V and J are TRBV27 and TRBJ2-7, with a possible D match to TRBD1 (6 bases). The V end lost 2 bases, the J end lost 10 bases, and 9 bases lay between the germline ends. The CDR3 totals 11 residues. Germline-derived CDR1 and CDR2 are MNHEY and SMNVEV (reference sequence). Written as DNA, the CDR3 is TGTGCCAGCAGTTTAGGGGGACACCAGTACTTC. It codes for CASSLGGHQYF.

This clone was seen once. One junction end disagrees with the germline gene, perhaps due to a read error. J is TRBJ2-5 and V is TRBV5-1; D is perhaps TRBD2 (5 bases). CDR1 and CDR2 from the germline V gene are SGHRS and YFSETQ. This CDR3 is built from 16 residues. Written as DNA, the CDR3 is TGCGCCAGCAGCTTGGGAAGTTTTAGCGTCCAAGAGGCCCAGTACTTC. Protein: CASSLGSFSVQEAQYF.

This CDR3 is CASSPRLADLYNEQFF. The CDR3 coding sequence is TGTGCCAGCTCCCCTAGACTAGCGGATCTCTACAATGAGCAGTTCTTC. The J gene is TRBJ2-1, the V gene TRBV18; 9 bases fit TRBD2. Germline trimming cut 6 bases from V and 3 bases from J; bases unmatched to any gene: 9. The CDR3 is 16 amino acids. Germline CDR1 is KGHSH and CDR2 is LQKENI.

This chain uses TRBV7-9 with TRBJ1-2; 10 nucleotides match TRBD1. Unmatched junction bases numbered 14, after V lost 5 bases and J lost 8 bases. The CDR3 spans 16 residues. Per germline, CDR1 SEHNR and CDR2 FQNEAQ (reference sequence). In nucleotides, the CDR3 is TGTGCCAGCAGCCTCGGTCGGGGGACAGGGGATGTCGGCTACACCTTC. Its translation: CASSLGRGTGDVGYTF.

The V call is TRBV15, the J call TRBJ2-7; 9 bases match TRBD1. J lost 3 bases, V lost 3 bases, and 9 bases had no gene match. There are 16 residues in the CDR3. The germline V gene encodes CDR1 LNHNV and CDR2 YYDKDF (reference sequence). As DNA, the CDR3 is TGTGCCACCAGCAGTCCGGGACAGGGAAAGGGCTACGAGCAGTACTTC. Translation: CATSSPGQGKGYEQYF.

The gene calls are TRBV4-1 and TRBJ1-2, with TRBD1 identical over 9 bases. The CDR3 spans 16 residues. Germline V gene lookup returns CDR1 MGHRA and CDR2 YSYEKL. The V gene end was trimmed by 3 bases and the J gene end by 6 bases; junction bases not matched to a gene: 11. CDR3 region: CASSHIQGASRNGYTF. The CDR3 bases are TGCGCCAGCAGCCACATACAGGGGGCGAGTCGGAATGGCTACACCTTC.

The chain links TRBV7-8 to TRBJ2-3; 8 bases line up with TRBD2. This CDR3 comprises 16 residues. Trimming at V came to 8 bases and at J to 2 bases, leaving 12 bases not matched to a gene. The germline V gene has CDR1 SGHVS and CDR2 FQNEAQ. In DNA form, the CDR3 reads TGTGCCAGCTATACTCCCATAGCGGGAACCACAGATACGCAGTATTTT. The encoded protein is CASYTPIAGTTDTQYF.

CDR3 nucleotides: TGTGCCAGCAGCTTAGCTAAGAAGACTAGCGGGAGGGCCTCCTACAATGAGCAGTTCTTC. This codes for CASSLAKKTSGRASYNEQFF. This chain uses TRBV7-2 with TRBJ2-1; 14 bases line up with TRBD2. V dropped 0 bases and J dropped 0; count of bases not matched to a gene: 7. The CDR3 is 20 residues long. Looked up from germline, CDR1 is SGHTA and CDR2 is FQGNSA.

J is TRBJ1-2 and V is TRBV6-5; D not certain. The CDR3 sequence is 16 residues long. Trimming took 0 bases from V and 8 from J, leaving 19 bases between them. Germline V gives CDR1 MNHEY, CDR2 SVGAGI. DNA of the CDR3: TGTGCCAGCAGTTACTCTACCGTTGGCAGATTAGAAGGCTACACCTTC. Protein: CASSYSTVGRLEGYTF.

The J gene is TRBJ2-3, the V gene TRBV30; no firm D call. Germline CDR1 and CDR2: GTSNPN and SVGIG (reference sequence). This CDR3 region has 12 residues. V dropped 3 bases and J dropped 8 bases, with 12 bases sitting between them. CDR3 bases: TGTGCCTGGAGCCCAACCCCCGCTACGCAGTATTTT. Its protein is CAWSPTPATQYF.

V gene TRBV18 combines with J gene TRBJ2-3; the D gene is possibly TRBD1 (5 bases). CDR3 length equals 16 residues. Per the germline V gene, CDR1 is KGHSH and CDR2 is LQKENI. V was cut by 2 bases and J by 2 bases, with 14 bases left in between. The CDR3 DNA is TGTGCCAGCTCACCATACCGGGCCAGGGACACAGATACGCAGTATTTT. Encoded protein: CASSPYRARDTDTQYF.

J is TRBJ2-2 and V is TRBV9; 7 bases line up with TRBD1. Losses at the gene ends were 0 bases for V and 4 bases for J; bases not matched to a gene: 6. Per the germline V gene, CDR1 is SGDLS and CDR2 is YYNGEE. The CDR3 totals 16 residues. Written as DNA, the CDR3 is TGTGCCAGCAGCGTAGGACGTCAGGGGGTCACCGGGGAGCTGTTTTTT. Translation gives CASSVGRQGVTGELFF.

This chain connects TRBV30 to TRBJ1-1; D is possibly TRBD1 (6 bases). V lost 2 bases and J lost 1, with 14 bases in between. In germline, CDR1 is GTSNPN, CDR2 SVGIG (reference sequence). The CDR3 length is 15 residues. The DNA for the CDR3 is TGTGCCTGGAGTAGGGGAAAGACAGGGAACACTGAAGCTTTCTTT. This translates into CAWSRGKTGNTEAFF.

This chain joins TRBV19 and TRBJ1-2; D remains unclear. Germline CDR1 reads LNHDA; CDR2 reads SQIVND (reference sequence). V shed 2 bases and J shed 6 bases, with 10 bases lying between them. The length of the CDR3 is 13 residues. CDR3 in amino acids: CASSISRQDGYTF. The CDR3 nucleotides are TGTGCCAGTAGTATATCCCGGCAGGATGGCTACACCTTC. The variable domain in full, with the rest retrieved from reference TRBV19 and TRBJ1-2, is DGGITQSPKYLFRKEGQNVTLSCEQNLNHDAMYWYRQDPGQGLRLIYYSQIVNDFQKGDIAEGYSVSREKKESFPLTVTSAQKNPTAFYLCASSISRQDGYTFGSGTRLTVV.

The rearrangement uses TRBV6-5 and TRBJ2-7; D ambiguous. The germline V and J ends were trimmed by 0 bases and 6 bases, with 3 bases remaining between them. The CDR3 has 11 amino acids. The germline gives CDR1 MNHEY, CDR2 SVGAGI. CDR3 sequence: CASSYSVEQYF. The CDR3 region has the DNA TGTGCCAGCAGTTACTCGGTCGAGCAGTACTTC.

The J gene is TRBJ2-5, the V gene TRBV7-9; 8 bases align to TRBD1. V shed 5 bases and J 3 bases; nucleotides not matched to a gene: 8. Looked up from germline, CDR1 is SEHNR and CDR2 is FQNEAQ (reference sequence). The CDR3 has 15 residues. The DNA of the CDR3 is TGTGCCAGCAGCCATGATCCGGGACAGGAAGAGACCCAGTACTTC. Its protein is CASSHDPGQEETQYF.

The genes are TRBV5-3 and TRBJ2-5; D gene unclear. TRBV5-3 is marked as an open reading frame, function uncertain. The CDR3 has 15 residues. V shed 4 bases and J shed 6 bases, with 19 bases lying between them. This chain's CDR3 is CARSRNGPKEKTQYF. DNA of the CDR3: TGTGCCAGAAGCCGAAACGGACCGAAGGAAAAGACCCAGTACTTC.

V is TRBV5-5 and J is TRBJ1-3; weak D call: TRBD1 (5 bases). Deletions cut 2 bases from V and 0 bases from J, with 9 bases between. This CDR3 region has 15 residues. Per germline, CDR1 SGHKS and CDR2 YYEKEE (reference sequence). The CDR3 DNA sequence: TGTGCCAGCAGCTTCGGGGGGTTCTCTGGAAACACCATATATTTT. Residues: CASSFGGFSGNTIYF.

This chain connects TRBV7-9 to TRBJ2-2; TRBD2 agrees at 7 bases. CDR3 length: 17 residues. Germline V CDR1 and CDR2: SEHNR, FQNEAQ (reference sequence). V lost 6 bases to trimming and J lost 3 bases; unmatched junction nucleotides: 13. Here the CDR3 DNA reads TGTGCCAGCAGACCTTCTGCGGGAGCTCTGGACACCGGGGAGCTGTTTTTT. Translation: CASRPSAGALDTGELFF.

With respect to this clone: Mismatch with germline at one junction end may stem from a read error. The chain combines TRBV7-7 with TRBJ2-3, with TRBD2 as a possible D gene (5 bases). This CDR3 contains 15 residues. Germline values: CDR1 SSHAT, CDR2 FNYEAQ (reference sequence). The CDR3 here is CASSLSGTSTDTQYF. For the CDR3, the DNA is TGTGCTAGCAGCTTAAGCGGAACTAGCACAGATACGCAGTATTTT.